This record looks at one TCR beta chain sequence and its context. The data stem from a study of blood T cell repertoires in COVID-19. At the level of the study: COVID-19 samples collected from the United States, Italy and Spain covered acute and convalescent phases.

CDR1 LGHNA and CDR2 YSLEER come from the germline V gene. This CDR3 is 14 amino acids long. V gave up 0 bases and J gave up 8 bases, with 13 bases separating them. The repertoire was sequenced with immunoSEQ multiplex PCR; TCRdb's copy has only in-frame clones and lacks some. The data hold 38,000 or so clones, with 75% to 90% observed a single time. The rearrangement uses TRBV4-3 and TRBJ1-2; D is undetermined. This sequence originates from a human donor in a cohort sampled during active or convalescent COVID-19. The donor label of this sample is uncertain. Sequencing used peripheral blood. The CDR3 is CASSQEWAGRGYTF. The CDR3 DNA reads TGCGCCAGCAGCCAAGAATGGGCGGGGAGAGGCTACACCTTC.